This T cell receptor (beta chain) was identified during a study of cytomegalovirus exposure and HLA in healthy donors. Broader study findings: Cytomegalovirus association was listed for 164 TCR beta chains.

Researchers ran the PCR with 60 Vbeta and 13 Jbeta primers. Profiling relied on immunoSEQ multiplex PCR, and the TCRdb table lists in-frame clones only, not all of them. The repertoire holds 120,000 to 150,000 clones, more than 70% seen once, with roughly 1.3% in the top ten. Of note for this clone: Its antigen is unknown.

The sequenced material came from PBMCs. This sequence was found in a male donor in good health and CMV-seropositive.

CDR3 bases: TGTGCCAGCAGCTTGGCCGGGACTGACGCAGATACGCAGTATTTT. Translated, it gives CASSLAGTDADTQYF. The V call is TRBV7-8, the J call TRBJ2-3, with D maybe TRBD2 (6 bases). This CDR3 is 15 amino acids long. From germline, CDR1 is SGHVS and CDR2 FQNEAQ. Trimming pared 3 bases from V and 4 bases from J, leaving 14 bases between.